This T cell receptor (beta chain) was identified during a study of blood T cell repertoires in COVID-19. Repertoires were generated with immunoSEQ multiplex PCR, while TCRdb's copy carries only in-frame clones and drops some. In the table there are more than 85,000 clones, 80% of which are singletons. Looked up from germline, CDR1 is SGHTA and CDR2 is FQGNSA. V was pared by 5 bases and J by 0 bases, with 13 bases of the junction left unmatched. This CDR3 contains 18 residues. The genes are TRBV7-2 and TRBJ2-3, with TRBD2 matching 8 bases. Material: peripheral blood. The receptor comes from a human donor in a cohort sampled during active or convalescent COVID-19. The DNA of the CDR3 is TGTGCCAGCAGCAAAGGGACTAGAAGCCCTATTAGCACAGATACGCAGTATTTT. This codes for CASSKGTRSPISTDTQYF.